These 27 T cell receptor beta chains were sequenced from one sample in a study of blood T cell repertoires in COVID-19. Produced via immunoSEQ multiplex PCR; TCRdb's table is partial and in-frame only. The repertoire has 95,000 to 130,000 clones, approximately 87% of them found once; the top ten carry under 3%. Material for sequencing was peripheral blood. These receptors were collected from a man in his thirties or forties with acute or convalescent COVID-19.

This clone occurred once. This sequence joins TRBV4-2 and TRBJ2-1, with a tentative D call TRBD2 (5 bases). This CDR3 region has 20 residues. The V gene lost 0 bases and the J gene lost 0 bases, with 21 bases spanning the gap. The germline V gene encodes CDR1 LGHNA and CDR2 YNFKEQ. This CDR3 reads CASSQEGRVLAHASYNEQFF. CDR3 nucleotides: TGTGCCAGCAGCCAAGAGGGAAGGGTTCTAGCTCACGCCTCCTACAATGAGCAGTTCTTC.

This clone has at least ten counts. J is TRBJ2-5 and V is TRBV7-6; the D gene is possibly TRBD2 (6 bases). V lost 5 bases to trimming and J lost 7 bases, with 20 bases between them. Germline values: CDR1 SGHVS, CDR2 FNYEAQ. The CDR3 is 15 amino acids. CDR3 sequence: CASSPSRPGVGTQYF. The DNA of the CDR3 is TGTGCCAGCAGCCCAAGTCGGCCGGGGGTAGGGACCCAGTACTTC.

V is TRBV19 and J is TRBJ2-3; D is unclear. Trimming pared 3 bases from V and 7 bases from J, leaving 17 bases between. CDR3 length: 15 residues. The germline gives CDR1 LNHDA, CDR2 SQIVND (reference sequence). The CDR3 sequence is CASSMLALSGNTQYF. The CDR3 nucleotides read TGTGCCAGTAGTATGTTAGCTCTCTCCGGCAATACGCAGTATTTT.

This clone occurred once. This sequence joins TRBV10-3 and TRBJ1-1; D remains unclear. Trimming took off 6 bases at V and 8 bases at J, with 19 bases between the two ends. Germline CDR1 ENHRY, CDR2 SYGVKD. This CDR3 spans 14 amino acids. The CDR3: CAIRSRGRDEEAFF. CDR3 DNA: TGTGCCATCAGGAGCCGCGGGAGGGATGAAGAAGCTTTCTTT.

The gene calls are TRBV11-3 and TRBJ2-7; 7 bases line up with TRBD2. Germline loops: CDR1 SGHNT, CDR2 YENEEA. The ends lost 4 bases at V and 2 bases at J; junction bases unmatched: 2. CDR3 length: 13 residues. CDR3 region: CASSSAGAYEQYF. CDR3 sequence (DNA): TGTGCCAGCAGCTCGGCGGGGGCCTACGAGCAGTACTTC.

About this clone itself: The same CDR3 can be traced to other DNA sequences in this sample. The chain recombines TRBV6-1 with TRBJ1-5, with D perhaps TRBD1 (5 bases). V lost 3 bases and J lost 6, with 9 bases in between. The CDR3 spans 13 residues. Germline V CDR1 and CDR2: MNHNS, SASEGT. The CDR3 DNA reads TGTGCCAGCAGTGACAGGGAAGGTCAGCCCCAGCATTTT. Translated: CASSDREGQPQHF.

The rearrangement links TRBV27 to TRBJ2-1, with a tentative D call TRBD2 (5 bases). The CDR3 sequence is 16 residues long. The V gene's germline CDR1 is MNHEY and CDR2 SMNVEV (reference sequence). V lost 3 bases and J lost 1, with 13 bases in between. The CDR3 region has the DNA TGTGCCAGCAGTTTCCGCGGGCCCCCTTCCTACAATGAGCAGTTCTTC. Its protein is CASSFRGPPSYNEQFF.

The chain joins TRBV14 to TRBJ1-4, with 9 bases fitting TRBD1. Trimming took 5 bases from V and 6 from J; bases not matched to a gene: 4. In germline, CDR1 is SGHDN, CDR2 FVKESK. CDR3 length equals 14 residues. The CDR3 coding sequence is TGTGCCAGCAGCTCCGGGACAGGGTATGAAAAACTGTTTTTT. It specifies CASSSGTGYEKLFF.

V usage is TRBV6-5 and J usage is TRBJ2-7; 7 positions agree with TRBD1. With 4 bases clipped from V and 2 bases from J, the junction kept 2 bases outside the gene matches. This CDR3 has 13 amino acids. Germline CDR1 is MNHEY and CDR2 is SVGAGI. In DNA form, the CDR3 reads TGTGCCAGCAGTTTAGGGGGCCCCTACGAGCAGTACGTC. It yields the protein CASSLGGPYEQYV.

This clone was recorded once. The chain combines TRBV18 with TRBJ2-1, with TRBD2 as a possible D gene (6 bases). V dropped 3 bases and J dropped 8 bases, with 20 bases sitting between them. Germline values: CDR1 KGHSH, CDR2 LQKENI. This CDR3 is built from 16 residues. The CDR3: CASSPGRGEGRYEQFF. The CDR3 DNA reads TGTGCCAGCTCACCCGGCCGCGGGGAAGGAAGGTATGAGCAGTTCTTC. The full variable domain, its missing parts supplied by reference TRBV18 and TRBJ2-1, is NAGVMQNPRHLVRRRGQEARLRCSPMKGHSHVYWYRQLPEEGLKFMVYLQKENIIDESGMPKERFSAEFPKEGPSILRIQQVVRGDSAAYFCASSPGRGEGRYEQFFGPGTRLTVL.

This CDR3 is CASSVVGGSNSPLHF. The CDR3 nucleotides are TGTGCCAGCAGCGTAGTGGGAGGGTCAAATTCACCCCTCCACTTT. The chain employs TRBV9 and TRBJ1-6; D is uncertain. V gave up 0 bases and J gave up 7 bases, with 11 bases separating them. This CDR3 spans 15 amino acids. Looked up from germline, CDR1 is SGDLS and CDR2 is YYNGEE.

This chain connects TRBV18 to TRBJ2-2, with 13 bases fitting TRBD2. CDR3 length equals 17 residues. The V gene end was trimmed by 1 base and the J gene end by 4 bases; junction bases not matched to a gene: 3. Germline values: CDR1 KGHSH, CDR2 LQKENI. CDR3 region: CASSPRLAGGSTGELFF. DNA of the CDR3: TGTGCCAGCTCACCACGACTAGCGGGAGGTTCCACCGGGGAGCTGTTTTTT.

This sequence joins TRBV5-1 and TRBJ2-7, with 8 nucleotides matching TRBD2. J was trimmed by 6 bases and V by 5 bases; bases with no gene match: 1. Germline CDR1 is SGHRS and CDR2 is YFSETQ. CDR3 length equals 11 residues. CDR3 DNA: TGCGCCAGCAGTAGCGGGGCCGAGCAGTACTTC. Protein sequence: CASSSGAEQYF.

The chain employs TRBV28 and TRBJ1-2; TRBD1 might be the D (5 bases). The CDR3 is 14 amino acids. Germline V gene lookup returns CDR1 MDHEN and CDR2 SYDVKM. Deletions cut 5 bases from V and 4 bases from J, with 14 bases between. For the CDR3, the DNA is TGTGCCAGCAGTCCCCGGGGGATACGCTATGGCTACACCTTC. Protein sequence: CASSPRGIRYGYTF.

The chain recombines TRBV3-1 (or the pseudogene TRBV3-2) with TRBJ2-7; D is ambiguous. This CDR3 region has 11 residues. The V end lost 1 base, the J end lost 4 bases, and 2 bases lay between the germline ends. Germline V CDR1 and CDR2: LGHDT, YNNKEL (reference sequence). The CDR3 reads CASSQAYEQYF. CDR3 sequence (DNA): TGTGCCAGCAGCCAAGCTTACGAGCAGTACTTC.

The chain is built from TRBV7-6 and TRBJ2-1; TRBD2 agrees at 8 bases. Germline V gene data show CDR1 as SGHVS and CDR2 as FNYEAQ. Trimming removed 2 bases from V and 4 bases from J; junction bases left unmatched: 4. The CDR3 totals 15 residues. The CDR3 DNA is TGTGCCAGCAGCTTAATGACTAGCGCGTACAATGAGCAGTTCTTC. Translating gives CASSLMTSAYNEQFF.

The V call is TRBV29-1, the J call TRBJ1-1; 7 positions match TRBD1. The CDR3 sequence is 15 residues long. Germline assignment: CDR1 SQVTM and CDR2 ANQGSEA. Trimming took 4 bases from V and 3 from J; bases not matched to a gene: 11. This chain's CDR3 is CSVARQGDLYTEAFF. The CDR3 DNA follows: TGCAGCGTTGCCCGTCAGGGGGATTTATACACTGAAGCTTTCTTT.

The V gene is TRBV5-1, the J gene TRBJ2-1; no firm D call. From germline, CDR1 is SGHRS and CDR2 YFSETQ. Deletions cut 3 bases from V and 4 bases from J, with 11 bases between. CDR3 length: 14 amino acids. The CDR3 sequence: CASSSPTLYNEQFF. CDR3 coding DNA: TGCGCCAGCAGCTCCCCGACACTTTACAATGAGCAGTTCTTC.

The rearrangement links TRBV19 to TRBJ1-5; TRBD1 matches at 7 bases. CDR3 length: 15 amino acids. Germline V gene sequence: CDR1 LNHDA, CDR2 SQIVND (reference sequence). V was clipped by 5 bases and J by 4 bases; unmatched bases: 8. CDR3 region: CASSRFQGVNQPQHF. In nucleotides, the CDR3 is TGTGCCAGTAGTCGATTCCAGGGGGTGAATCAGCCCCAGCATTTT.

Of note for this clone: An end of the junction differs from the germline gene, which may be a read error. The CDR3 DNA sequence: TGTGCCAGCACCTTAGACAGGACAGGGAAGCAGTTCTTC. Translating gives CASTLDRTGKQFF. The chain employs TRBV7-2 and TRBJ2-1; 8 positions agree with TRBD1. Germline-derived CDR1 and CDR2 are SGHTA and FQGNSA. The CDR3 sequence is 13 residues long.

This clone has a handful of counts. The chain links TRBV29-1 to TRBJ1-2, with a possible D match to TRBD1 (5 bases). Trimming left V 3 bases short and J 11 bases short, with 19 bases between. This CDR3 contains 13 residues. CDR1 and CDR2 from the germline V gene are SQVTM and ANQGSEA. The CDR3 region is CSVDGGTRYRYTF. The CDR3 nucleotides read TGCAGCGTTGATGGGGGGACCCGCTATCGGTACACCTTC.

The V gene is TRBV27, the J gene TRBJ1-3; 9 nucleotides agree with TRBD1. V lost 5 bases and J lost 0; bases outside the gene matches: 11. Looked up from germline, CDR1 is MNHEY and CDR2 is SMNVEV (reference sequence). The CDR3 loop spans 18 amino acids. DNA for the CDR3: TGTGCCAGCAGTGCAACCGGGACAGGGCCTCTCTCTGGAAACACCATATATTTT. Translated: CASSATGTGPLSGNTIYF.

Details on this clone: Its ends do not fully match the called genes, so a read error is possible. The rearrangement links TRBV28 to TRBJ2-5, with 12 bases lining up with TRBD2. Germline V gene sequence: CDR1 MDHEN, CDR2 SYDVKM. CDR3 length equals 15 residues. CDR3 bases: TGTGCCAGCAGTACTAGCGGGGGGATAAGAGAGGCCCAGTACTTC. Translating gives CASSTSGGIREAQYF.

This clone has ten or more counts. The rearrangement links TRBV4-1 to TRBJ1-1, with D unclear. This CDR3 comprises 16 residues. The germline gives CDR1 MGHRA, CDR2 YSYEKL. The V gene lost 6 bases and the J gene lost 2 bases, with 19 bases spanning the gap. The CDR3 DNA sequence: TGCGCCAGCAGACGATTCCCCCACACCCTCAACACTGAAGCTTTCTTT. This encodes CASRRFPHTLNTEAFF.

This chain connects TRBV7-6 to TRBJ1-6; D unclear. The CDR3 is 13 amino acids. CDR1 and CDR2 (germline): SGHVS, FNYEAQ. V was trimmed by 8 bases and J by 9 bases, leaving 14 bases between them. DNA of the CDR3: TGTGCCAGCGGGAGACAAGAAGGTTCACCCCTCCACTTT. It encodes CASGRQEGSPLHF.

V usage is TRBV10-3 and J usage is TRBJ1-2; 9 bases fit TRBD1. CDR3 length: 14 amino acids. V shed 3 bases, J shed 7 bases, and the junction held 6 bases outside the gene matches. The V gene's germline CDR1 is ENHRY and CDR2 SYGVKD. CDR3 loop: CAISDGQGMGGYTF. CDR3 nucleotide sequence: TGTGCCATCAGTGATGGACAGGGGATGGGTGGCTACACCTTC.

The chain employs TRBV5-5 and TRBJ1-2, with D perhaps TRBD1 (6 bases). CDR3 length: 13 residues. V lost 1 base, J lost 3 bases, and 7 bases lay in between. CDR1 is SGHKS and CDR2 is YYEKEE in the germline V gene (reference sequence). The CDR3 region is CASSLHRDYGYTF. In DNA, the CDR3 is TGTGCCAGCAGCTTGCACAGGGACTATGGCTACACCTTC.